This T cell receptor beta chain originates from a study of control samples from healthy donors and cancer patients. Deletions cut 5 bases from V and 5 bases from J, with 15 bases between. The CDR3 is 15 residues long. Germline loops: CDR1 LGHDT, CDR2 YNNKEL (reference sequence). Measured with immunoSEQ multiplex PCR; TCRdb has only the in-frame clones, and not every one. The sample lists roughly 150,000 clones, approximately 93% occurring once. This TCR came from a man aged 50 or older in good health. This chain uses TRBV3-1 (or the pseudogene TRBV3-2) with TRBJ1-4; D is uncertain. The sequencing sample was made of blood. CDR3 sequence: CASSASRMKNEKLFF. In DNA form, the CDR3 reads TGTGCCAGCAGCGCCAGCCGAATGAAGAATGAAAAACTGTTTTTT.